The sequence of this TCR beta chain was determined in a study of blood T cell repertoires in COVID-19. Study-wide context: Samples came from the United States, Italy and Spain, spanning acute and convalescent COVID-19.

Sequenced by immunoSEQ multiplex PCR; TCRdb stores in-frame clones only, minus some. The sample holds approximately 150,000 clones, around 80% seen once. The V and J ends lost 3 bases and 8 bases respectively, with 20 bases between them. This CDR3 contains 16 residues. Germline CDR1 and CDR2: SGHDT and YYEEEE. This rearrangement joins TRBV5-6 to TRBJ1-4; the D gene is possibly TRBD1 (5 bases). Source material: peripheral blood. The TCR sequence derives from a human donor with acute or convalescent COVID-19. The donor label of this sample is uncertain. As DNA, the CDR3 is TGTGCCAGCAGCTCACGAACGGGGGGTTTAGGAGAAAAACTGTTTTTT. It translates to CASSSRTGGLGEKLFF.